This T cell receptor beta chain was captured by sequencing in a study of T cells in narcolepsy. Some clones are missing from TCRdb's copy, which holds only in-frame ones; the method was immunoSEQ multiplex PCR. The repertoire holds over 10,000 clones, approximately 88% seen once, with over 1.5% in the top ten. CDR3 length: 16 amino acids. Trimming left V 2 bases short and J 0 bases short, with 14 bases between. CDR1 and CDR2 from the germline V gene are SGHNT and YYREEE (reference sequence). The receptor was isolated from a human donor with narcolepsy. The specimen sequenced was CD45RA- memory CD4+ T cells from PBMCs. The J gene is TRBJ1-1, the V gene TRBV5-4; D might be TRBD1 (6 bases). Written as DNA, the CDR3 is TGTGCCAGCAGCTTTCCGGACAGCCGGATGAACACTGAAGCTTTCTTT. Protein: CASSFPDSRMNTEAFF.